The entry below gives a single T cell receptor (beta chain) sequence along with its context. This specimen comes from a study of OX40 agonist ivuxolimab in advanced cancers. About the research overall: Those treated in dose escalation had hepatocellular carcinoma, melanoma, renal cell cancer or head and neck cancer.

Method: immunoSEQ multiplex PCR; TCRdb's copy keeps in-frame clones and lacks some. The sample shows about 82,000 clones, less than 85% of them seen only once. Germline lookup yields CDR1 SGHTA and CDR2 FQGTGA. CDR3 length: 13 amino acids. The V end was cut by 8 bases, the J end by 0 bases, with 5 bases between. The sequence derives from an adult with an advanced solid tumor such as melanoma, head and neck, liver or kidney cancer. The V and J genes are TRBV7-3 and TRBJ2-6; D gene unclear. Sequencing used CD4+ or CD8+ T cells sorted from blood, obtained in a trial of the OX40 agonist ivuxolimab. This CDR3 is CASQSSGANVLTF. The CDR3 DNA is TGTGCCAGCCAGAGCTCTGGGGCCAACGTCCTGACTTTC.